The T cell receptor beta chain described here comes from a study of identical twins. Whole-study findings and limits: Abundant beta clonotypes from cord blood had fewer insertions, unlike memory repertoires, which showed none.

Comment on this clonotype: Antigen unknown.

All donors were healthy Caucasians. Trimming cost V 3 bases and J 0 bases, with 6 bases left between them. The CDR3 runs 15 residues. CDR1 and CDR2 from the germline V gene are SGHAT and FQNNGV. cDNA carried unique molecular identifiers, and a universal primer site was added by template switching. TCRdb itself ran the 5' RACE reads through MiXCR, one entry per CDR3 protein. The sample yields 500,000 or so distinct CDR3 sequences, over 12% seen once. This same sample was also part of a study on yellow fever vaccine responses in identical twins. That source adds: Each twin's T cell response to the vaccine was reported to look partly convergent and partly personalized.

Sequenced input: CD4+ T cells sorted from blood. The receptor was derived from a woman younger than 35 in good health. This chain links TRBV11-2 with TRBJ2-6; D unresolved. The CDR3 DNA sequence: TGTGCCAGCAGCTTTACGGTCTCTGGGGCCAACGTCCTGACTTTC. This sequence encodes CASSFTVSGANVLTF.